This T cell receptor beta chain was captured by sequencing in a study of blood T cell repertoires in COVID-19. In the authors' workflow: By means of reference gene primer amplification, nucleated cell counts were estimated. Clones were sequenced by immunoSEQ multiplex PCR, and TCRdb holds only the in-frame ones, with some missing. The V and J calls and clone size are taken from that table; D and trimming were inferred from the DNA. The sample holds under 300,000 clones, about 89% seen once. All enrollees were roughly 18 to 90 years old and from fewer than 25 US areas. Specimen: PBMCs or T cells enriched from blood (not recorded which). The clonotype originates from a woman aged 18 to 35 who had recovered from COVID-19.

Written as DNA, the CDR3 is TGTGCCAGCAGCTTAGGACTAGCAGGAAATGAGCAGTTCTTC. Amino acids: CASSLGLAGNEQFF. The chain has TRBV7-8 and TRBJ2-1; 7 nucleotides align to TRBD2. This CDR3 is 14 amino acids long. Losses at the gene ends were 1 base for V and 7 bases for J; bases not matched to a gene: 4. Germline V gene lookup returns CDR1 SGHVS and CDR2 FQNEAQ.